This entry lists 24 T cell receptor beta chains sequenced from one sample in a study of blood T cell repertoires in COVID-19. Sequenced by immunoSEQ multiplex PCR; TCRdb stores in-frame clones only, minus some. The sample carries under 150,000 clones, roughly four fifths recorded once. The source material was peripheral blood. The receptors originated from a human donor in a cohort sampled during active COVID-19.

The V and J genes are TRBV9 and TRBJ1-3; D unclear. CDR1 is SGDLS, CDR2 YYNGEE, per germline. V lost 2 bases to trimming and J lost 0 bases, with 9 bases between them. The CDR3 runs 15 residues. The CDR3, as DNA: TGTGCCAGCAGCGTTACAGCCCTCTCTGGAAACACCATATATTTT. It specifies CASSVTALSGNTIYF.

This clone was seen only a few times. The chain has TRBV20-1 and TRBJ2-7, with D possibly matching TRBD1 (6 bases). V was pared by 7 bases and J by 6 bases, with 13 bases between. CDR3 length: 11 amino acids. Germline assignment: CDR1 DFQATT and CDR2 SNEGSKA (reference sequence). The CDR3 DNA sequence: TGCAGTGTGCCCGCAGGGGTCGAGCAGTACTTC. It codes for CSVPAGVEQYF.

V and J are TRBV9 and TRBJ1-2, with TRBD1 matching 9 bases. Germline V lookup: CDR1 SGDLS, CDR2 YYNGEE. The V and J ends lost 0 bases and 5 bases, in that order; junction bases with no gene match: 8. This CDR3 has 16 residues. The CDR3, as DNA: TGTGCCAGCAGCGTAGACCGGGACAGGGTTCGGTATGGCTACACCTTC. Its translation: CASSVDRDRVRYGYTF.

CDR3 DNA: TGTGCCAGCAGCCCAAACCCGACAGGCCTAGGGGGTAGTCAGCCCCAGCATTTT. It translates to CASSPNPTGLGGSQPQHF. The V and J genes are TRBV5-5 and TRBJ1-5; the D gene is possibly TRBD1 (6 bases). The germline V gene has CDR1 SGHKS and CDR2 YYEKEE (reference sequence). The CDR3 extends over 18 amino acids. The V gene lost 4 bases and the J gene lost 6 bases, with 26 bases spanning the gap.

The gene calls are TRBV11-3 and TRBJ2-1; 15 bases are shared with TRBD2. The germline CDR1 and CDR2 sequences are SGHNT and YENEEA. With V trimmed by 4 bases and J by 8 bases, 6 bases remained unmatched. The CDR3 length is 16 residues. The CDR3 here is CASSSGLAGGRDEQFF. As DNA, the CDR3 is TGTGCCAGCAGCTCAGGACTAGCGGGGGGGCGCGATGAGCAGTTCTTC.

This rearrangement joins TRBV10-3 to TRBJ1-5; the D gene is possibly TRBD1 (5 bases). The V and J ends lost 6 bases and 1 base respectively, with 10 bases between them. There are 14 residues in the CDR3. Germline lookup yields CDR1 ENHRY and CDR2 SYGVKD. The CDR3 region is CAIRGSGSNQPQHF. CDR3 DNA: TGTGCCATCAGAGGGTCAGGGAGCAATCAGCCCCAGCATTTT.

This chain links TRBV28 with TRBJ2-5; no firm D call. Germline-derived CDR1 and CDR2 are MDHEN and SYDVKM. The CDR3 is 14 residues long. V lost 3 bases and J 5 bases, leaving 13 bases between the germline ends. CDR3 DNA sequence: TGTGCCAGCAGTTTGAACGGGTTTGAGGAGACCCAGTACTTC. Amino acid sequence: CASSLNGFEETQYF.

The chain employs TRBV5-1 and TRBJ1-2, with D hard to call. The CDR3 loop spans 14 amino acids. Per germline, CDR1 SGHRS and CDR2 YFSETQ. Trimming removed 1 base from V and 0 bases from J, with 7 bases in between. For the CDR3, the DNA is TGCGCCAGCAGCTTGAATGCAGCTAACTATGGCTACACCTTC. Protein: CASSLNAANYGYTF.

The chain uses TRBV6-6 and TRBJ2-3, with TRBD1 matching over 9 bases. The germline V gene encodes CDR1 MNHNY and CDR2 SVGAGI (reference sequence). J was trimmed by 4 bases and V by 6 bases; bases with no gene match: 11. The CDR3 length is 16 residues. CDR3 in amino acids: CASSLGGQGFADTQYF. The CDR3, as DNA: TGTGCCAGCAGCCTTGGAGGACAGGGGTTTGCAGATACGCAGTATTTT.

This clone is a singleton in its sample. As the CDR3 is not closed by the conserved phenylalanine or tryptophan, this likely results from a read error. The DNA is omitted, as the CDR3 cannot be located on it reliably, and the CDR3 follows TCRdb's listing. This chain uses TRBV5-6 with TRBJ2-7; TRBD2 was called by the table and not checked on the DNA. Termini included, the CDR3 measures 11 amino acids. The germline CDR1 and CDR2 sequences are SGHDT and YYEEEE. The CDR3 sequence: CASSFPANPPI.

The rearrangement links TRBV9 to TRBJ2-2; the D gene is possibly TRBD2 (6 bases). CDR3 length: 14 amino acids. V lost 6 bases to trimming and J lost 6 bases, with 15 bases between them. Germline CDR1 and CDR2: SGDLS and YYNGEE. Here the CDR3 DNA reads TGTGCCAGCACCCTTGGAGGGGTTCCCGGGGAGCTGTTTTTT. Translated: CASTLGGVPGELFF.

This clone came up a few times. The chain is built from TRBV7-6 and TRBJ1-1; 8 bases agree with TRBD1. This CDR3 has 13 residues. The V and J ends lost 5 bases and 4 bases, in that order; junction bases with no gene match: 3. Germline-derived CDR1 and CDR2 are SGHVS and FNYEAQ. For the CDR3, the DNA is TGTGCCAGCAGCGTGGGACAGGTCACTGAAGCTTTCTTT. Translation gives CASSVGQVTEAFF.

V and J are TRBV3-1 (or the pseudogene TRBV3-2) and TRBJ2-3; 7 bases map to TRBD1. Losses at the gene ends were 1 base for V and 2 bases for J; bases not matched to a gene: 6. This CDR3 comprises 16 residues. Germline CDR1 and CDR2: LGHDT and YNNKEL (reference sequence). The CDR3 bases are TGTGCCAGCAGCCAAGGCCGGGACAGTGACACAGATACGCAGTATTTT. Translation gives CASSQGRDSDTDTQYF.

The chain joins TRBV9 to TRBJ1-2; 12 bases are a match to TRBD1. Losses at the gene ends were 3 bases for V and 4 bases for J; bases not matched to a gene: 10. The germline gives CDR1 SGDLS, CDR2 YYNGEE. The CDR3 sequence is 17 residues long. Written as DNA, the CDR3 is TGTGCCAGCAGCGCCGGGACAGGGGGCGTACGGGGCTATGGCTACACCTTC. It yields the protein CASSAGTGGVRGYGYTF.

The rearrangement joins TRBV13 to TRBJ1-3, with D possibly TRBD1 on 5 matching bases. Trimming cost V 5 bases and J 3 bases, with 20 bases left between them. The CDR3 length is 17 residues. Germline lookup yields CDR1 PRHDT and CDR2 FYEKMQ (reference sequence). The CDR3 reads CASSQGPGDSYGNTIYF. The DNA for the CDR3 is TGTGCCAGCAGCCAAGGCCCCGGTGACAGCTATGGAAACACCATATATTTT.

The chain links TRBV7-9 to TRBJ1-2; D is possibly TRBD1 (6 bases). Trimming left V 5 bases short and J 8 bases short, with 24 bases between. The CDR3 contains 16 residues. Germline V gene sequence: CDR1 SEHNR, CDR2 FQNEAQ (reference sequence). CDR3 residues: CASSDQVGGQREGYTF. As DNA, the CDR3 is TGTGCCAGCAGCGACCAAGTGGGGGGGCAGAGAGAAGGCTACACCTTC.

The chain couples TRBV9 to TRBJ2-2, with D unresolved. Germline loops: CDR1 SGDLS, CDR2 YYNGEE. CDR3 length equals 13 residues. The ends were cut back, 2 bases at V and 3 bases at J, with 5 bases in the middle. The CDR3, as DNA: TGTGCCAGCAGCGTCCCCGACACCGGGGAGCTGTTTTTT. Its protein product is CASSVPDTGELFF. The variable domain in full, completed from reference TRBV9 and TRBJ2-2, reads DSGVTQTPKHLITATGQRVTLRCSPRSGDLSVYWYQQSLDQGLQFLIQYYNGEERAKGNILERFSAQQFPDLHSELNLSSLELGDSALYFCASSVPDTGELFFGEGSRLTVL.

The chain recombines TRBV7-2 with TRBJ1-4; TRBD1 aligns across 7 bases. The CDR3 sequence is 16 residues long. Germline V gives CDR1 SGHTA, CDR2 FQGNSA. Losses at the gene ends were 4 bases for V and 5 bases for J; bases not matched to a gene: 10. CDR3 sequence reads: CASSSNRGPANEKLFF. The CDR3, as DNA: TGTGCCAGCAGCTCCAACAGGGGCCCGGCAAATGAAAAACTGTTTTTT.

The rearrangement links TRBV6-1 to TRBJ1-5; D is unresolved. The germline CDR1 and CDR2 sequences are MNHNS and SASEGT. The CDR3 spans 15 residues. Trimming stripped 1 base from V and 2 bases from J, with 9 bases between. As DNA, the CDR3 is TGTGCCAGCAGTGAAGAGGTGGGAGGCAATCAGCCCCAGCATTTT. Translated: CASSEEVGGNQPQHF.

V and J are TRBV15 and TRBJ2-3, with 7 bases fitting TRBD2. Germline CDR1 is LNHNV and CDR2 is YYDKDF (reference sequence). The CDR3 contains 15 residues. Trimming cost V 7 bases and J 1 base; bases outside gene matches: 8. Written as DNA, the CDR3 is TGTGCCACCACCAGTGCGGGGGTCGGCACAGATACGCAGTATTTT. Protein: CATTSAGVGTDTQYF.

This clone was detected a few times. The chain carries TRBV28 and TRBJ2-3, with 11 nucleotides matching TRBD2. Trimming took 3 bases from V and 7 from J; bases not matched to a gene: 6. The CDR3 spans 15 residues. The germline CDR1 and CDR2 sequences are MDHEN and SYDVKM. This CDR3 reads CASSFLAGGGNTQYF. CDR3 nucleotide sequence: TGTGCCAGCAGTTTCCTAGCGGGGGGCGGAAATACGCAGTATTTT.

This chain connects TRBV5-8 to TRBJ2-6; D call uncertain. Trimming shortened V by 4 bases and J by 2 bases, and 13 bases separated the two germline ends. The germline V gene has CDR1 SGHTS and CDR2 YDEGEE. The CDR3 is made up of 16 amino acids. In DNA form, the CDR3 reads TGTGCCAGCAGCAGTGTCGTAAGCCCTGGGGCCAACGTCCTGACTTTC. Encoded protein: CASSSVVSPGANVLTF. The full variable domain, rest sourced from reference TRBV5-8 and TRBJ2-6, is EAGVTQSPTHLIKTRGQQATLRCSPISGHTSVYWYQQALGLGLQFLLWYDEGEERNRGNFPPRFSGRQFPNYSSELNVNALELEDSALYLCASSSVVSPGANVLTFGAGSRLTVL.

The rearrangement links TRBV7-8 to TRBJ1-2; D remains ambiguous. The CDR3 runs to 15 residues. Trimming removed 6 bases at V and 4 bases at J, with 18 bases between. From germline, CDR1 is SGHVS and CDR2 FQNEAQ. The CDR3 bases are TGTGCCAGCAGTCCTAGCCGTGGTGGAACCTATGGCTACACCTTC. It specifies CASSPSRGGTYGYTF.

V gene TRBV30 combines with J gene TRBJ2-7; 9 nucleotides match TRBD1. This CDR3 is built from 13 residues. The germline V gene encodes CDR1 GTSNPN and CDR2 SVGIG (reference sequence). Trimming removed 5 bases from V and 9 bases from J; junction bases left unmatched: 11. For the CDR3, the DNA is TGTGCCTGGGGACAGGGGACAGTCCTCGGGCAGTACTTC. Protein product: CAWGQGTVLGQYF. Based on the CDR3 plus reference TRBV30 and TRBJ2-7, the full variable domain is SQTIHQWPATLVQPVGSPLSLECTVEGTSNPNLYWYRQAAGRGLQLLFYSVGIGQISSEVPQNLSASRPQDRQFILSSKKLLLSDSGFYLCAWGQGTVLGQYFGPGTRLTVT.